The entry that follows covers one TCR beta chain sequence. What it binds is unknown. The V end was cut by 4 bases, the J end by 7 bases, with 18 bases between. The CDR3 has 15 residues. This specimen comes from a study of OX40 agonist ivuxolimab in advanced cancers. Study context: Partial responses were seen in three patients, one with hepatocellular carcinoma and two with cutaneous melanoma. Study results and caveats: More expanded clones were seen, on average, in CD8+ T cells than in CD4+. Expanded peripheral T-cell antigen specificity went undetermined.

Some clones are missing from TCRdb's copy, which holds only in-frame ones; the method was immunoSEQ multiplex PCR. The data contain about 50,000 clones, around 80% of them singletons. Autoimmune disease history or systemic immunosuppression disqualified patients. The material was CD4+ or CD8+ T cells sorted from blood, obtained in a trial of the OX40 agonist ivuxolimab. The V gene is TRBV5-3, the J gene TRBJ2-1, with unresolved D. TRBV5-3 is an ORF, with its function uncertain. This receptor was taken from an adult with an advanced solid tumor such as melanoma, head and neck, liver or kidney cancer. CDR3 region: CARSLTNPVANEQFF. The CDR3 DNA follows: TGTGCCAGAAGCCTAACAAACCCGGTGGCAAATGAGCAGTTCTTC.